The 29 T cell receptor beta chains reported below all come from one sample, sequenced in a study of beta chain features in type 1 diabetes. Every bit of the isolated RNA underwent reverse transcription, so sequencing read expressed TCRB transcripts. Sequencing was performed with immunoSEQ multiplex PCR; in TCRdb, only in-frame clones are kept and a portion is missing. Of 150,000 to 200,000 clones in the sample, less than 9.5% were seen once. Sequenced sample: central memory CD4+ T cells from blood. The origin of the receptors is a woman between 18 and 29 years old in good health.

This clone has just a few counts. The chain carries TRBV5-1 and TRBJ2-3; 7 bases are a match to TRBD1. CDR3 size: 18 residues. Losses at the gene ends were 0 bases for V and 4 bases for J; bases not matched to a gene: 14. Germline V gene lookup returns CDR1 SGHRS and CDR2 YFSETQ. The CDR3 DNA is TGCGCCAGCAGCTTGGGGCTCCGACAGGGCTTCCTAGCAGATACGCAGTATTTT. It translates to CASSLGLRQGFLADTQYF.

This clone was seen a handful of times. CDR3 in amino acids: CASSLGAGVEAFF. CDR3 sequence (DNA): TGTGCCAGCAGCTTGGGGGCAGGGGTAGAAGCTTTCTTT. V usage is TRBV5-8 and J usage is TRBJ1-1; perhaps TRBD1 as D (6 bases). Deletions cut 0 bases from V and 8 bases from J, with 11 bases between. Germline assignment: CDR1 SGHTS and CDR2 YDEGEE. CDR3 length equals 13 residues.

This clone was counted only a few times. This chain uses TRBV7-3 with TRBJ2-3; 11 positions match TRBD2. Germline CDR1 reads SGHTA; CDR2 reads FQGTGA. Trimming cost V 4 bases and J 6 bases; bases outside gene matches: 6. This CDR3 contains 15 residues. The CDR3 is CASSSPLAGDDTQYF. As DNA, the CDR3 is TGTGCCAGCAGCTCCCCACTAGCGGGGGACGATACGCAGTATTTT.

This clone was detected only a few times. The V and J genes are TRBV7-2 and TRBJ2-1, with D unresolved. Germline assignment: CDR1 SGHTA and CDR2 FQGNSA. This CDR3 has 14 residues. The V end was cut by 2 bases, the J end by 7 bases, with 12 bases between. The CDR3 DNA follows: TGTGCCAGCAGCTTATTCGGAACCGGGAATGAGCAGTTCTTC. Protein: CASSLFGTGNEQFF.

This CDR3 reads CATSTRVTGSGYTF. CDR3 nucleotide sequence: TGTGCCACCAGCACCCGTGTCACAGGGAGTGGCTACACCTTC. This chain connects TRBV15 to TRBJ1-2; a weak D match, TRBD1 (6 bases). Germline-derived CDR1 and CDR2 are LNHNV and YYDKDF (reference sequence). The CDR3 spans 14 residues. Trimming stripped 4 bases from V and 7 bases from J, with 16 bases between.

The rearrangement joins TRBV10-3 to TRBJ2-5; D possibly corresponds to TRBD1 (6 bases). There are 16 residues in the CDR3. Trimming stripped 2 bases from V and 0 bases from J, with 13 bases between. CDR1 ENHRY and CDR2 SYGVKD come from the germline V gene. The CDR3 DNA follows: TGTGCCATCAGTGAGCCGATGGACAGAAACCAAGAGACCCAGTACTTC. It encodes CAISEPMDRNQETQYF.

This clone occurred a few times. The chain is built from TRBV7-6 and TRBJ2-1; D perhaps matches TRBD1 (5 bases). The CDR3 sequence is 14 residues long. V lost 1 base to trimming and J lost 5 bases, with 9 bases between them. The germline gives CDR1 SGHVS, CDR2 FNYEAQ. CDR3 in amino acids: CASSLGQSDNEQFF. The CDR3 nucleotides are TGTGCCAGCAGCTTAGGACAGTCCGACAATGAGCAGTTCTTC.

This clone was counted between two and nine times. The rearrangement joins TRBV6-1 to TRBJ2-3, with TRBD2 matching over 11 bases. The germline CDR1 and CDR2 sequences are MNHNS and SASEGT. The CDR3 contains 15 residues. Trimming at V came to 9 bases and at J to 3 bases, leaving 8 bases not matched to a gene. The CDR3 is CASYSGRAGTDTQYF. In DNA, the CDR3 is TGTGCCAGTTATAGCGGGAGGGCCGGTACAGATACGCAGTATTTT.

J is TRBJ2-3 and V is TRBV5-1; no clear D. The V end was cut by 9 bases, the J end by 2 bases, with 19 bases between. CDR1 is SGHRS and CDR2 is YFSETQ in the germline V gene. The CDR3 length is 15 residues. In nucleotides, the CDR3 is TGCGCCACCTCACAGAACCCCGGAATCACAGATACGCAGTATTTT. This gives the protein CATSQNPGITDTQYF.

This clone was counted a few times. The V and J genes are TRBV6-6 and TRBJ2-7; 10 bases are a match to TRBD2. Germline CDR1 is MNHNY and CDR2 is SVGAGI (reference sequence). V trimming: 7 bases; J trimming: 3 bases; junction bases outside the gene matches: 9. The CDR3 is made up of 15 amino acids. The CDR3 here is CASIGGTSAFYEQYF. The CDR3, as DNA: TGTGCCAGCATAGGCGGGACTAGCGCTTTCTACGAGCAGTACTTC.

CDR3 loop: CASTENRGHTEAFF. In DNA, the CDR3 is TGTGCCAGCACCGAGAACAGGGGGCATACTGAAGCTTTCTTT. The V and J genes are TRBV27 and TRBJ1-1; 9 nucleotides line up with TRBD1. The CDR3 runs 14 residues. With V trimmed by 7 bases and J by 5 bases, 8 bases remained unmatched. The germline gives CDR1 MNHEY, CDR2 SMNVEV (reference sequence).

The chain is built from TRBV4-3 and TRBJ1-3, with TRBD1 matching over 8 bases. Germline CDR1 and CDR2: LGHNA and YSLEER. The V gene end was trimmed by 4 bases and the J gene end by 2 bases; junction bases not matched to a gene: 1. The CDR3 runs 14 residues. This CDR3 reads CASSRQGTGNTIYF. CDR3 in DNA: TGCGCCAGCAGCCGACAGGGGACTGGAAACACCATATATTTT.

This clone has only a few counts. This chain uses TRBV5-1 with TRBJ1-2, with D unresolved. Germline loops: CDR1 SGHRS, CDR2 YFSETQ. The V end lost 0 bases, the J end lost 4 bases, and 4 bases lay between the germline ends. The CDR3 is made up of 12 amino acids. CDR3: CASSLGSYGYTF. The CDR3, as DNA: TGCGCCAGCAGCTTGGGTAGCTATGGCTACACCTTC.

This chain joins TRBV11-3 and TRBJ2-1; the D is unclear. The germline V gene has CDR1 SGHNT and CDR2 YENEEA. CDR3 length equals 12 residues. The V end was cut by 5 bases, the J end by 3 bases, with 5 bases between. The CDR3 region is CASSPNYNEQFF. The DNA of the CDR3 is TGTGCCAGCAGCCCCAACTACAATGAGCAGTTCTTC.

In its sample, this clone was seen many times. The chain joins TRBV7-3 to TRBJ2-2, with D maybe TRBD2 (6 bases). Per germline, CDR1 SGHTA and CDR2 FQGTGA. The CDR3 is 14 residues long. Trimming stripped 7 bases from V and 1 base from J, with 10 bases between. CDR3 residues: CASMEGRNTGELFF. The CDR3 region has the DNA TGTGCCAGCATGGAGGGGAGGAACACCGGGGAGCTGTTTTTT.

This clone was observed a handful of times. The chain combines TRBV7-3 with TRBJ2-2; D unresolved. The germline V gene has CDR1 SGHTA and CDR2 FQGTGA. Trimming took off 0 bases at V and 3 bases at J, with 8 bases between the two ends. This CDR3 has 15 residues. The CDR3 is CASSLTSTYTGELFF. CDR3 DNA: TGTGCCAGCAGCTTAACGTCGACTTACACCGGGGAGCTGTTTTTT. Full variable domain (missing parts from reference TRBV7-3 and TRBJ2-2): GAGVSQTPSNKVTEKGKYVELRCDPISGHTALYWYRQSLGQGPEFLIYFQGTGAADDSGLPNDRFFAVRPEGSVSTLKIQRTERGDSAVYLCASSLTSTYTGELFFGEGSRLTVL.

This clone has a handful of counts. This sequence joins TRBV2 and TRBJ1-1; a weak D match, TRBD1 (6 bases). Trimming took 7 bases from V and 2 from J, leaving 14 bases between them. CDR3 length: 14 residues. Germline values: CDR1 SNHLY, CDR2 FYNNEI. The CDR3: CASNREGDNTEAFF. DNA for the CDR3: TGTGCCAGCAACAGGGAGGGGGACAACACTGAAGCTTTCTTT.

The rearrangement uses TRBV10-3 and TRBJ1-2; TRBD1 might be the D (6 bases). The ends were cut back, 3 bases at V and 1 base at J, with 9 bases in the middle. The germline V gene has CDR1 ENHRY and CDR2 SYGVKD. The CDR3 sequence is 14 residues long. This chain's CDR3 is CAISEPGDNYGYTF. The CDR3 coding sequence is TGTGCCATCAGTGAACCAGGGGATAACTATGGCTACACCTTC.

This clone was seen a few times. This chain uses TRBV7-9 with TRBJ2-7, with TRBD1 matching 8 bases. After removal of 3 bases from V and 6 bases from J, the junction contained 4 bases not matched to a gene. Germline-derived CDR1 and CDR2 are SEHNR and FQNEAQ (reference sequence). The CDR3 covers 13 residues. The CDR3 loop is CASSLDRVGEQYF. As DNA, the CDR3 is TGTGCCAGCAGCTTGGACAGGGTGGGCGAGCAGTACTTC.

At least ten counts were recorded for this clone. This chain joins TRBV5-1 and TRBJ2-5; D is unclear. V lost 4 bases, J lost 7 bases, and 11 bases lay in between. The CDR3 totals 12 residues. Germline CDR1 SGHRS, CDR2 YFSETQ. The CDR3 region has the DNA TGCGCCAGCAGCCCCGAGGTTGGGACCCAGTACTTC. Its translation is CASSPEVGTQYF. Full variable domain (outside the CDR3, taken from reference TRBV5-1 and TRBJ2-5): KAGVTQTPRYLIKTRGQQVTLSCSPISGHRSVSWYQQTPGQGLQFLFEYFSETQRNKGNFPGRFSGRQFSNSRSEMNVSTLELGDSALYLCASSPEVGTQYFGPGTRLLVL.

This chain uses TRBV5-1 with TRBJ1-2; D not certain. CDR1 is SGHRS and CDR2 is YFSETQ in the germline V gene. This CDR3 has 13 amino acids. Trimming took 2 bases from V and 3 from J, leaving 8 bases between them. This CDR3 reads CASSFDTDYGYTF. The CDR3 bases are TGCGCCAGCAGCTTCGACACAGACTATGGCTACACCTTC.

This clone was seen more than once but under ten times. V and J are TRBV25-1 and TRBJ1-2; no firm D call. This CDR3 is 14 amino acids long. In germline, CDR1 is MGHDK, CDR2 SYGVNS. V lost 3 bases and J lost 3, with 11 bases in between. CDR3 bases: TGTGCCAGCAGTGATGCCGGGTCCTACTATGGCTACACCTTC. Translated, it gives CASSDAGSYYGYTF.

This chain links TRBV4-1 with TRBJ2-5; 14 bases map to TRBD2. J was trimmed by 5 bases and V by 8 bases; bases with no gene match: 13. Looked up from germline, CDR1 is MGHRA and CDR2 is YSYEKL. This CDR3 is 17 amino acids long. The CDR3 protein is CASRVGLAGERQETQYF. The CDR3 DNA follows: TGCGCCAGCCGCGTGGGACTAGCGGGAGAGCGTCAGGAGACCCAGTACTTC.

The gene calls are TRBV13 and TRBJ2-3, with 7 bases aligning to TRBD1. CDR3 length: 15 residues. V shed 6 bases and J 0 bases; nucleotides not matched to a gene: 6. CDR1 and CDR2 (germline): PRHDT, FYEKMQ (reference sequence). The CDR3 DNA follows: TGTGCCAGCAGTCCCGGGACAGCTAGCACAGATACGCAGTATTTT. Protein sequence: CASSPGTASTDTQYF.

This clone was detected a few times. V gene TRBV7-9 combines with J gene TRBJ2-3, with 7 bases lining up with TRBD2. This CDR3 has 15 residues. CDR1 SEHNR and CDR2 FQNEAQ come from the germline V gene (reference sequence). The V gene end was trimmed by 1 base and the J gene end by 5 bases; junction bases not matched to a gene: 6. For the CDR3, the DNA is TGTGCCAGCAGCTTAGGTTCGGGGGGTAGAGATACGCAGTATTTT. It codes for CASSLGSGGRDTQYF. The full variable domain, completed using reference TRBV7-9 and TRBJ2-3, is DTGVSQNPRHKITKRGQNVTFRCDPISEHNRLYWYRQTLGQGPEFLTYFQNEAQLEKSRLLSDRFSAERPKGSFSTLEIQRTEQGDSAMYLCASSLGSGGRDTQYFGPGTRLTVL.

The gene calls are TRBV5-1 and TRBJ1-2, with 10 nucleotides matching TRBD1. The CDR3 has 17 amino acids. The junction had 13 bases not matched to a gene; V was cut back by 4 bases and J by 4 bases. Germline V lookup: CDR1 SGHRS, CDR2 YFSETQ. CDR3 sequence: CASSLYEGQGIFYGYTF. CDR3 DNA sequence: TGCGCCAGCAGCCTTTACGAGGGACAGGGGATCTTCTATGGCTACACCTTC.

The rearrangement joins TRBV18 to TRBJ1-6; 8 bases match TRBD1. The germline gives CDR1 KGHSH, CDR2 LQKENI. V shed 0 bases and J 0 bases; nucleotides not matched to a gene: 1. This CDR3 region has 17 residues. This chain's CDR3 is CASSPPTGGSYNSPLHF. As DNA, the CDR3 is TGTGCCAGCTCACCACCCACAGGGGGCTCCTATAATTCACCCCTCCACTTT.

The gene calls are TRBV11-2 and TRBJ2-7; 8 bases map to TRBD1. The CDR3 runs 14 residues. V trimming: 4 bases; J trimming: 4 bases; junction bases outside the gene matches: 6. The germline CDR1 and CDR2 sequences are SGHAT and FQNNGV. The CDR3 loop is CASSYGQGEYEQYF. DNA for the CDR3: TGTGCCAGCAGCTACGGACAGGGAGAATACGAGCAGTACTTC.

This clone was seen a handful of times. The genes are TRBV19 and TRBJ2-3; the D gene is possibly TRBD1 (5 bases). The CDR3 spans 17 residues. Between the trimmed V and J ends, which lost 3 bases and 2 bases, there was a span of 18 bases. Germline CDR1 reads LNHDA; CDR2 reads SQIVND (reference sequence). Here the CDR3 DNA reads TGTGCCAGTAGTATGCGGTGGGCAGGGTACCTCACAGATACGCAGTATTTT. This sequence encodes CASSMRWAGYLTDTQYF.